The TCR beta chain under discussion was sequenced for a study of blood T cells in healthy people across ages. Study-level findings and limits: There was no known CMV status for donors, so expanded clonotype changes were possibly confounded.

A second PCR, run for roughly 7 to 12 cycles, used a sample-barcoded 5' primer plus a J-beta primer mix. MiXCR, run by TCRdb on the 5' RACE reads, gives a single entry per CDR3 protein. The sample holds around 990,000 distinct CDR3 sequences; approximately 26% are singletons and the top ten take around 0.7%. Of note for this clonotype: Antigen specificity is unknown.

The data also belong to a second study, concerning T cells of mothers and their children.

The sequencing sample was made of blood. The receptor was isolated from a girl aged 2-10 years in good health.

The CDR3 DNA reads TGTGCCAGCAGTGAAATTACTAGCGGTTTCTACGAGCAGTACTTC. It translates to CASSEITSGFYEQYF. The V and J genes are TRBV2 and TRBJ2-5; 8 bases map to TRBD2. The better agreement between TRBJ2-7 and the DNA end casts doubt on the J call. Germline assignment: CDR1 SNHLY and CDR2 FYNNEI. CDR3 length equals 15 residues.